This T cell receptor beta chain derives from a study of T cell responses to AZD1222 COVID-19 vaccine. V shed 2 bases, J shed 6 bases, and the junction held 8 bases outside the gene matches. Germline-derived CDR1 and CDR2 are MNHEY and SVGAGI. This CDR3 is 15 amino acids long. The table came from immunoSEQ multiplex PCR; TCRdb's copy has only in-frame clones and leaves some out. The sample holds roughly 28,000 clones; about 93% are singletons and the top ten take over 8%. This chain joins TRBV6-5 and TRBJ1-2, with 8 positions matching TRBD1. The receptor comes from an adult in good health. This material consisted of peripheral blood, taken on day 0 of AZD1222 vaccination. The CDR3 coding sequence is TGTGCCAGCAGTTACGGACAGGGTTCAATAGATGGCTACACCTTC. It translates to CASSYGQGSIDGYTF.